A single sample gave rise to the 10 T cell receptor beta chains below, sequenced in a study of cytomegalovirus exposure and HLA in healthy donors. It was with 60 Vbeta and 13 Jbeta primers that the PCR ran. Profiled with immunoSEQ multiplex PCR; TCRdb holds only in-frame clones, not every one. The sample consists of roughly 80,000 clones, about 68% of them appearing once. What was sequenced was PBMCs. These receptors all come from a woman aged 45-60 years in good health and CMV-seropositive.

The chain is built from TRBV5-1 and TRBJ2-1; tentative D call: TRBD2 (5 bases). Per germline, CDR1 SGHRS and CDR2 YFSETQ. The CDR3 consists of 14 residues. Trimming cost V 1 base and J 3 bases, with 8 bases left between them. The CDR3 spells CASSLSSGYNEQFF. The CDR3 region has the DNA TGCGCCAGCAGCTTGTCCAGCGGCTACAATGAGCAGTTCTTC.

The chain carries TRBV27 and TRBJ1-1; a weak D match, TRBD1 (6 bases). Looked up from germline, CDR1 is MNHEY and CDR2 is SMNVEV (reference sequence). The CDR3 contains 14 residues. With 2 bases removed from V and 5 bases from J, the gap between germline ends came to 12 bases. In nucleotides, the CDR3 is TGTGCCAGCAGTTTAATGGGGGGGCGGACTGAAGCTTTCTTT. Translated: CASSLMGGRTEAFF.

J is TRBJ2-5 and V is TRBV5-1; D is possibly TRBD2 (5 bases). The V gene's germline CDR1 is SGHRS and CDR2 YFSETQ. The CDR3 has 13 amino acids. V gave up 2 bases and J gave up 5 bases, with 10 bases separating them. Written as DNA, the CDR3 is TGCGCCAGCAGCTTTACTAGATTGGAGACCCAGTACTTC. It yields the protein CASSFTRLETQYF.

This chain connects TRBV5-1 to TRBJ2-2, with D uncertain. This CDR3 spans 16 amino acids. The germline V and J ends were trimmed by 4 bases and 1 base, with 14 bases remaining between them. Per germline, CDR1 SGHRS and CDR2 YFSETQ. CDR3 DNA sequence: TGCGCCAGCAGCCTCTTTGGCCCAGAGAACACCGGGGAGCTGTTTTTT. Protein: CASSLFGPENTGELFF.

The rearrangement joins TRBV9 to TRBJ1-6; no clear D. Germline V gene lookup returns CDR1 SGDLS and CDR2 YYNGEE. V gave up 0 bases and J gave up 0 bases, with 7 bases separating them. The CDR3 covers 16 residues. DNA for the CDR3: TGTGCCAGCAGCGTAGCCCCCGTCTCCTATAATTCACCCCTCCACTTT. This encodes CASSVAPVSYNSPLHF.

CDR3 protein: CASSESPESTDTQYF. DNA of the CDR3: TGTGCCAGCAGTGAATCTCCCGAGAGTACAGATACGCAGTATTTT. J is TRBJ2-3 and V is TRBV6-1; no clear D. This CDR3 is built from 15 residues. The germline V gene has CDR1 MNHNS and CDR2 SASEGT. Trimming cost V 2 bases and J 3 bases, with 12 bases left between them.

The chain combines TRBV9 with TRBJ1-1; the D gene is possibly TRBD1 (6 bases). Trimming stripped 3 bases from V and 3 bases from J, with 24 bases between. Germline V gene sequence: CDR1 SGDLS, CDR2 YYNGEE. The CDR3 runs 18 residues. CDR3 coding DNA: TGTGCCAGCAGCGGGGAGATGAAGGCGGGGGGGGGCTACACTGAAGCTTTCTTT. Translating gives CASSGEMKAGGGYTEAFF.

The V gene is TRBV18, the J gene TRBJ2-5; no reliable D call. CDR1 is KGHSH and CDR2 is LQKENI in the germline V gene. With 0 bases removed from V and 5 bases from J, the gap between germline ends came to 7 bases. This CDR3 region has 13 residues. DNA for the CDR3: TGTGCCAGCTCACCACCAATCCCGGAGACCCAGTACTTC. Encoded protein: CASSPPIPETQYF.

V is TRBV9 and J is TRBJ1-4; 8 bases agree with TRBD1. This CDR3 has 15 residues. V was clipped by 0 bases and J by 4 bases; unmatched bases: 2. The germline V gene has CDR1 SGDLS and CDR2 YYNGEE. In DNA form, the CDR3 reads TGTGCCAGCAGCGTAGAAGACAGGGGTAATGAAAAACTGTTTTTT. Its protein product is CASSVEDRGNEKLFF.

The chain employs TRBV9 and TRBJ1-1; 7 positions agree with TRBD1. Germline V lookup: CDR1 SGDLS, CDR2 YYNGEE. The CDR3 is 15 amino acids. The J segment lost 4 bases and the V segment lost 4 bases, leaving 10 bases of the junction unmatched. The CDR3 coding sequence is TGTGCCAGCAGCCCCCCGGCAGGGGGTCTCACTGAAGCTTTCTTT. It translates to CASSPPAGGLTEAFF.